Listed below are T cell receptor beta chains from one sample, sequenced in a study of regulatory T cells in long-lasting Graves disease. TCRdb used MiXCR to reprocess the multiplex PCR reads, holding one entry per CDR3 protein. The data show almost 450,000 distinct CDR3 sequences, 16% seen once. These data were also reused for a study on T cells in Graves' hyperthyroidism and ophthalmopathy.

The sample was peripheral blood mononuclear cells (PBMCs), taken at new diagnosis, from a patient treated with antithyroid drugs. These receptors all come from a woman in her twenties or thirties with Graves disease. The CDR3 runs from the conserved cysteine through the conserved F or W. Fields, in order: V gene, J gene, D gene, clone size, CDR3 protein, CDR3 DNA. The D gene is left open where the match is weak. Clone size is not always given. Where it is, it says once, few, many or a class for expanded clones.

>TRBV28|TRBJ1-2|NA|NA
CASSLTAGQRGYTF
TGTGCCAGCAGTTTAACGGCAGGGCAGCGAGGCTACACCTTC
>TRBV12-3/TRBV12-4|TRBJ2-1|TRBD2|many
CASSLASGRAWEQFF
TGTGCCAGCAGTTTGGCTAGCGGGAGGGCTTGGGAGCAGTTCTTC
>TRBV10-3|TRBJ2-7|NA|NA
CAISPGLEQYF
TGTGCCATCAGTCCGGGACTCGAGCAGTACTTC
>TRBV27|TRBJ2-1|TRBD1|many
CASRLAGQGAGNEQFF
TGTGCCAGCAGGCTTGCGGGACAGGGGGCAGGGAATGAGCAGTTCTTC
>TRBV15|TRBJ2-5|NA|NA
CATAGSRTYNEQYF
TGTGCCACCGCCGGGTCTAGGACCTACAATGAGCAGTACTTC
>TRBV15|TRBJ2-1|NA|many
CATSRDFGGGNEQFF
TGTGCCACCAGCAGAGACTTCGGAGGGGGGAATGAGCAGTTCTTC
>TRBV29-1|TRBJ2-1|TRBD2|many
CSVVKGLAGYNEQFF
TGCAGCGTTGTCAAAGGGCTAGCGGGTTACAATGAGCAGTTCTTC
>TRBV27|TRBJ1-1|TRBD1|few
CASTPAGTGNTEAFF
TGTGCCAGCACCCCTGCGGGGACAGGGAACACTGAAGCTTTCTTT
>TRBV24-1|TRBJ2-1|NA|once
CATSDVQWGGMGFEQFF
TGTGCCACCAGTGATGTCCAATGGGGGGGCATGGGGTTTGAGCAGTTCTTC
>TRBV6-2/TRBV6-3|TRBJ2-7|TRBD1|many
CASSYMDRGVEQYF
TGTGCCAGCAGTTACATGGACAGGGGGGTCGAGCAGTACTTC
>TRBV7-2|TRBJ1-2|NA|few
CASRGEGDRGYTF
TGTGCCAGCCGGGGGGAGGGCGACCGGGGCTACACCTTC
>TRBV29-1|TRBJ1-3|NA|NA
CSVEENTIYF
TGCAGCGTCGAGGAAAACACCATATATTTT